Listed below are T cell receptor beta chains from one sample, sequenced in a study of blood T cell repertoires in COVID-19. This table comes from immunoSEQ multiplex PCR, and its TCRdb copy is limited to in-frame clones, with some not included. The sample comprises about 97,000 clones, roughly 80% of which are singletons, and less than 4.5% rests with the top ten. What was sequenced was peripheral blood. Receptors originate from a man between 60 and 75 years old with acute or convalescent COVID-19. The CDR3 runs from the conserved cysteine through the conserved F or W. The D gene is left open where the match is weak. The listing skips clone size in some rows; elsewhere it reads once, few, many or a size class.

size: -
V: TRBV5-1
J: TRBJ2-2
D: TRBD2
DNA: TGCGCCAGCAGCTTAAGCGGGAAGGAGACCGGGGAGCTGTTTTTT
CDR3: CASSLSGKETGELFF

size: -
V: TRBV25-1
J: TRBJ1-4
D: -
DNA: TGTGCCAGCAGTCACAGCAATGAAAAACTGTTTTTT
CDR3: CASSHSNEKLFF

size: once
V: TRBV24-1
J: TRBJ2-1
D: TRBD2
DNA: TGTGCCACCAGTGATGCCGGGACTAATAAAGGGTGGGACTCCTACAATGAGCAGTTCTTC
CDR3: CATSDAGTNKGWDSYNEQFF

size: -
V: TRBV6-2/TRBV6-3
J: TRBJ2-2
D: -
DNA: TGTGCCAGCAGTTATCGCGAGAAAGACACCGGGGAGCTGTTTTTT
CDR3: CASSYREKDTGELFF

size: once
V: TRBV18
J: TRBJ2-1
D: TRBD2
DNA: TGTGCCAGCTCATCCTATAGCGGGGGGACTGTCGATGAGCAGTTCTTC
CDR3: CASSSYSGGTVDEQFF

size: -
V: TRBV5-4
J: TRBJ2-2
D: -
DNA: TGTGCCAGCAGCCTGGAGCGGACGGCTGCGAACACCGGGGAGCTGTTTTTT
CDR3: CASSLERTAANTGELFF

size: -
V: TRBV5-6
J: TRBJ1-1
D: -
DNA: TGTGCCAGCACCAAGGGAGGGAACACTGAAGCTTTCTTT
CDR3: CASTKGGNTEAFF

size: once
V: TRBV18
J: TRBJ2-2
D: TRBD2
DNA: TGTGCCAGCTCACCACCTACTAGCGGGAGATCCGGGGAGCTGTTTTTT
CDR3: CASSPPTSGRSGELFF

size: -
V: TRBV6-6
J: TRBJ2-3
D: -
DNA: TGTGCCAGCAGTTACGAGGAGCGCCTCACAGATACGCAGTATTTT
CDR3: CASSYEERLTDTQYF

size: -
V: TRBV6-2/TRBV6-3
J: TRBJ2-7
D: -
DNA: TGTGCCAGCGGTTACCGGACACCTTACGAGCAGTACTTC
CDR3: CASGYRTPYEQYF

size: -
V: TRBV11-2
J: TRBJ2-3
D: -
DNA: TGTGCCAGCAGCTCCTCCGGGACTAGCACAGATACGCAGTATTTT
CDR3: CASSSSGTSTDTQYF

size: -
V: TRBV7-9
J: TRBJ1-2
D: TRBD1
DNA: TGTGCCAGCAGCCCCTGGGACAGCACTAACTATGGCTACACCTTC
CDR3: CASSPWDSTNYGYTF

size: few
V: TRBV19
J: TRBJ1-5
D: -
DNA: TGTGCCAGTAGTATTAAGACAGCCTCTGTTGGCAATCAGCCCCAGCATTTT
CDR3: CASSIKTASVGNQPQHF

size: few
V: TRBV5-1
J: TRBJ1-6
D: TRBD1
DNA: TGCGCCAGCAGCTTGGGACAGGGCGGTTATTCACCCCTCCACTTT
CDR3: CASSLGQGGYSPLHF

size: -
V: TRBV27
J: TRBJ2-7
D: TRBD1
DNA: TGTGCCAGCAGCCCTATTACAGGGGTCGAGCAGTACTTC
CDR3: CASSPITGVEQYF

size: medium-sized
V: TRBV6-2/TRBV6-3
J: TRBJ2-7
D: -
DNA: TGTGCCAGCAGTTACACAACAGGGTTCGAGCAGTACTTC
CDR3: CASSYTTGFEQYF

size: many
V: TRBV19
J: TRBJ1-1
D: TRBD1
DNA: TGTGCCAGTACGGGACAGCTGAACACTGAAGCTTTCTTT
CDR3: CASTGQLNTEAFF

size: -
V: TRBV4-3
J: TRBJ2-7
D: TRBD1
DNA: TGCGCCAGCAGCCAGAGTCTCCCGGGACAGGGGGCCTACGAGCAGTACTTC
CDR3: CASSQSLPGQGAYEQYF

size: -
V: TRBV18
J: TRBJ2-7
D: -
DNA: TGTGCCAGCTCACCTGGGGGCAGGAACTACGAGCAGTACTTC
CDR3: CASSPGGRNYEQYF

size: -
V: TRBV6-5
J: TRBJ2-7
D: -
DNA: TGTGCCAGCAGTTACGGCGCAGGGGTCTACGAGCAGTACTTC
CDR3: CASSYGAGVYEQYF

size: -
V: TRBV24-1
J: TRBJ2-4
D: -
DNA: TGTGCCACCAGTGACTCCGGAGTGGCGGGCATTCAGTACTTC
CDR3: CATSDSGVAGIQYF

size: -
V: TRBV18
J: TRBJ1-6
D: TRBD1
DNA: TGTGCCAGCTCGGGCGGGACAGATAATTCACCCCTCCACTTT
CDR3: CASSGGTDNSPLHF

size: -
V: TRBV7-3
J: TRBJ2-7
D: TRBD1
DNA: TGTGCCAGCAGCTGGGGACAGGGTTTGGCCTACGAGCAGTACTTC
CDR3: CASSWGQGLAYEQYF

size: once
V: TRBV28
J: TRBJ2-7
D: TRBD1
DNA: TGTGCCAGCAGTTTTCCGGGACAGGGGACCTACGAGCAGTACTTC
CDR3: CASSFPGQGTYEQYF

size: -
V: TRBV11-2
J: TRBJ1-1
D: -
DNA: TGTGCCAGCAGCTTAAATGGGCCCAGTGAAGCTTTCTTT
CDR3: CASSLNGPSEAFF

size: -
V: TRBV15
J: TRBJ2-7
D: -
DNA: TGTGCCACCAGCAGAGGCGGGACAGCCTCCTACGAGCAGTACTTC
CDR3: CATSRGGTASYEQYF

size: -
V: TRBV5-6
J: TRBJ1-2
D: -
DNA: TGTGCCAGCAGCCAGGGGCCTGGCTACACCTTC
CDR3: CASSQGPGYTF

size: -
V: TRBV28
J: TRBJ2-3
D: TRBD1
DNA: TGTGCCAGCAGTTTTCAGGGGGCGACAGATACGCAGTATTTT
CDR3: CASSFQGATDTQYF

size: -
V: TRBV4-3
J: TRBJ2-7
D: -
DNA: TGCGCCAGCAGCCAAGAAAGCGGGCCTACCTACGAGCAGTACTTC
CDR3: CASSQESGPTYEQYF